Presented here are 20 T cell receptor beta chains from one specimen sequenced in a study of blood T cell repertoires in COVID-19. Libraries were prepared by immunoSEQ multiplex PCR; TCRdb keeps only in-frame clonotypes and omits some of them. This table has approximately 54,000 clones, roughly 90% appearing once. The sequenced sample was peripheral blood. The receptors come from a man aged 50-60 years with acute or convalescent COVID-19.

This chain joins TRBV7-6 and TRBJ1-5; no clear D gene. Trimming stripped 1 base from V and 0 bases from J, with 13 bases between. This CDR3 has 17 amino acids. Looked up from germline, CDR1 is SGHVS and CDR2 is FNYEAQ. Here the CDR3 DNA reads TGTGCCAGCAGCTTAGAGCTGGGCACCTATAGCAATCAGCCCCAGCATTTT. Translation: CASSLELGTYSNQPQHF.

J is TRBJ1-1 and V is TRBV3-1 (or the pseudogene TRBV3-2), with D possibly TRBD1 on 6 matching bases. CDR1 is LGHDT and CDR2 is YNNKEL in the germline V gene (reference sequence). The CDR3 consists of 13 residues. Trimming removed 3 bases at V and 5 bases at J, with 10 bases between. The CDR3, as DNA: TGTGCCAGCAGCCATGGACAGACGACTGAAGCTTTCTTT. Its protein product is CASSHGQTTEAFF.

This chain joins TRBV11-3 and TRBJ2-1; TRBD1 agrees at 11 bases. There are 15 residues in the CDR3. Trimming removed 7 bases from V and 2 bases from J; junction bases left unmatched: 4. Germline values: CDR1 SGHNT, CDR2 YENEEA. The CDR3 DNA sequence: TGTGCCAGCATCAGGGACAGGGGGACCTACAATGAGCAGTTCTTC. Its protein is CASIRDRGTYNEQFF.

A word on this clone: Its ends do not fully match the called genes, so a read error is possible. Written as DNA, the CDR3 is TGTGCCAGCAGTTACGGCGGGAGCTCCCACGAGCAGTACTTC. Translation: CASSYGGSSHEQYF. This sequence joins TRBV6-2 or TRBV6-3 and TRBJ2-7; 7 bases are a match to TRBD2. This CDR3 is built from 14 residues. Germline values: CDR1 MNHEY, CDR2 SVGEGT.

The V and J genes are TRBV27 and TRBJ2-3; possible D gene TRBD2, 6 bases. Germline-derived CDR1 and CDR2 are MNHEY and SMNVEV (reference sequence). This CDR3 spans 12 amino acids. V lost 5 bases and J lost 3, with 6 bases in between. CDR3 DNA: TGTGCCAGCAGTCGGGGGACAGATACGCAGTATTTT. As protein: CASSRGTDTQYF.

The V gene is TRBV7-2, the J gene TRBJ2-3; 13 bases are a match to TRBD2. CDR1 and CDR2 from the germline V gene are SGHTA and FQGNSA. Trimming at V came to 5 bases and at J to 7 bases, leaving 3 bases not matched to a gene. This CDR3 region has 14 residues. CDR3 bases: TGTGCCAGCAGCCGGACTAGCGGGGGAAATACGCAGTATTTT. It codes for CASSRTSGGNTQYF. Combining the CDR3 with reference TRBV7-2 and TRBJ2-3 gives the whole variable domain GAGVSQSPSNKVTEKGKDVELRCDPISGHTALYWYRQSLGQGLEFLIYFQGNSAPDKSGLPSDRFSAERTGGSVSTLTIQRTQQEDSAVYLCASSRTSGGNTQYFGPGTRLTVL.

CDR3 DNA: TGTGCCAGGAATGACAGGATCTATGGCTACACCTTC. It is translated as CARNDRIYGYTF. The gene calls are TRBV2 and TRBJ1-2; perhaps TRBD1 as D (6 bases). This CDR3 is 12 amino acids long. In germline, CDR1 is SNHLY, CDR2 FYNNEI. Trimming left V 9 bases short and J 4 bases short, with 12 bases between.

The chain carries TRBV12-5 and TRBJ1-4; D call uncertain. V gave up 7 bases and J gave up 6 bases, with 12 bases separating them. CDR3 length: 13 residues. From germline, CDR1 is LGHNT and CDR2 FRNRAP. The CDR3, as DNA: TGTGCTAGTGCGATTTATACACATGAAAAACTGTTTTTT. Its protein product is CASAIYTHEKLFF.

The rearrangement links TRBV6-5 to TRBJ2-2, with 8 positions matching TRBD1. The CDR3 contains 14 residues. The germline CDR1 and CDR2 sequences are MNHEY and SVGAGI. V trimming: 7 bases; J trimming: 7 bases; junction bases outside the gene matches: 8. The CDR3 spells CASTMDRAGGELFF. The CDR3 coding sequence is TGTGCCAGCACAATGGACAGGGCGGGCGGGGAGCTGTTTTTT.

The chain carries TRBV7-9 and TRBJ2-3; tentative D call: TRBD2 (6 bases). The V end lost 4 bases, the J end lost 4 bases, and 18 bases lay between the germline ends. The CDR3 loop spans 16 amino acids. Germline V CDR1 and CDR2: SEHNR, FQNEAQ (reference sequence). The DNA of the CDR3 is TGTGCCAGCAGCTCAGGAAGGAACGGGAGAGCAGATACGCAGTATTTT. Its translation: CASSSGRNGRADTQYF.

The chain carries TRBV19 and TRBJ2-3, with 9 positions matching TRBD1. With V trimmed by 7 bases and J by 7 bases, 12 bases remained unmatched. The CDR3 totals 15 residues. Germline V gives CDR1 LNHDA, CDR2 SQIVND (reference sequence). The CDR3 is CASTPGTGSRYTQYF. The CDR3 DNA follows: TGTGCCAGTACTCCCGGGACAGGGTCGAGGTATACGCAGTATTTT.

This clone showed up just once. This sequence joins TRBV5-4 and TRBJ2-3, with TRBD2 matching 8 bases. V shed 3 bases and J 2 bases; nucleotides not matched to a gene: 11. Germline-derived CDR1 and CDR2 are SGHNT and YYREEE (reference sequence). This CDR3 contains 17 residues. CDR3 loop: CASSSEPGLGNTDTQYF. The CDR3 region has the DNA TGTGCCAGCAGCTCGGAACCGGGACTAGGAAACACAGATACGCAGTATTTT.

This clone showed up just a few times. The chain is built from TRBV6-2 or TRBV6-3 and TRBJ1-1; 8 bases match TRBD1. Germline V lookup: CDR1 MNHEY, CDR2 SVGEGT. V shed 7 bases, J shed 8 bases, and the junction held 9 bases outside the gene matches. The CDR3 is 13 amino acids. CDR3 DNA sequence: TGTGCCAGCAACCCACAGGGGGTGGGGGAAGCTTTCTTT. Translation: CASNPQGVGEAFF.

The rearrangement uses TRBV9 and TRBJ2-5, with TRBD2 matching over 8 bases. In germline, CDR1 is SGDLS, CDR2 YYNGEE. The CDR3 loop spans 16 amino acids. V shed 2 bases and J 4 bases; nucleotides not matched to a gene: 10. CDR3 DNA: TGTGCCAGCAGCGTTACTTCCGGGAGCGGGGGAGAGACCCAGTACTTC. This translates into CASSVTSGSGGETQYF. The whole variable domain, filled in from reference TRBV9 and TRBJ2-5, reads DSGVTQTPKHLITATGQRVTLRCSPRSGDLSVYWYQQSLDQGLQFLIQYYNGEERAKGNILERFSAQQFPDLHSELNLSSLELGDSALYFCASSVTSGSGGETQYFGPGTRLLVL.

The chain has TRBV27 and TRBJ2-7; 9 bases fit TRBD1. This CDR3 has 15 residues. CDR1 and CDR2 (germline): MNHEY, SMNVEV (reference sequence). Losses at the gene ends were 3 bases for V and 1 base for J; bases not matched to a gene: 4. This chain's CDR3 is CASSLGQGGSYEQYF. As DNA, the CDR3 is TGTGCCAGCAGTTTGGGACAGGGAGGATCCTACGAGCAGTACTTC.

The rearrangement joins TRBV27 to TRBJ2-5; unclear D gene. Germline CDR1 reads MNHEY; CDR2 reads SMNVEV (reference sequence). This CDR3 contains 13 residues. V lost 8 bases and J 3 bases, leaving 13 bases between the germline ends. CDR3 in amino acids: CASGLRAKETQYF. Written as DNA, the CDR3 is TGTGCCAGCGGGCTCAGAGCCAAAGAGACCCAGTACTTC.

For the CDR3, the DNA is TGTGCCACCAGTAGTGCGGGAAGCTCCTACGAGCAGTACTTC. This sequence encodes CATSSAGSSYEQYF. V usage is TRBV24-1 and J usage is TRBJ2-7; TRBD2 might be the D (6 bases). Germline V CDR1 and CDR2: KGHDR, SFDVKD. The CDR3 runs to 14 residues. V shed 6 bases and J shed 0 bases, with 11 bases lying between them.

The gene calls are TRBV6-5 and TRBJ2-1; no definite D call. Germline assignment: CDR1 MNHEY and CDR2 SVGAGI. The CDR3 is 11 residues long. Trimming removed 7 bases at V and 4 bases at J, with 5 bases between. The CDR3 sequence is CASTLYNEQFF. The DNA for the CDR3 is TGTGCCAGCACCCTATACAATGAGCAGTTCTTC.

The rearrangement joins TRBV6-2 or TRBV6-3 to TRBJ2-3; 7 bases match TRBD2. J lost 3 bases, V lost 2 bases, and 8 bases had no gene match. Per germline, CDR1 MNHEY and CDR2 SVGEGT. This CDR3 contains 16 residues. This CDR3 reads CASSYLEWGGTDTQYF. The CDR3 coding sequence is TGTGCCAGCAGTTACCTCGAGTGGGGGGGGACAGATACGCAGTATTTT.

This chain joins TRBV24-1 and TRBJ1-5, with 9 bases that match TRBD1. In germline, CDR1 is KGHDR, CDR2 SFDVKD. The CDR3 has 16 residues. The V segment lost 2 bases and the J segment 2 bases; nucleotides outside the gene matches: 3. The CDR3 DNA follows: TGTGCCACCAGTGATTCGGGACAGGGAGGCAATCAGCCCCAGCATTTT. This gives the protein CATSDSGQGGNQPQHF.